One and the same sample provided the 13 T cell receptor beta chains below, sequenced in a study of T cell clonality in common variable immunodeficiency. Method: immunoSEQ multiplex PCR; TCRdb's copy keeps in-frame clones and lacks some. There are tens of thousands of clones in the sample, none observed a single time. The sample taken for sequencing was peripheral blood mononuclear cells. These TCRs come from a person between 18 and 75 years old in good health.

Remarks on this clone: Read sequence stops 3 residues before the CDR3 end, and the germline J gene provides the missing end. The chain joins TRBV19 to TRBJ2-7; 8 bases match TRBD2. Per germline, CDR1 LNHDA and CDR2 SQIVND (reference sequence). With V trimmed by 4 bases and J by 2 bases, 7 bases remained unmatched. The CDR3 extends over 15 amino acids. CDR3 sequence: CASSTQRGLAYEQYF. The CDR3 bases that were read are TGTGCCAGTAGTACTCAGCGGGGGTTGGCCTACGAG.

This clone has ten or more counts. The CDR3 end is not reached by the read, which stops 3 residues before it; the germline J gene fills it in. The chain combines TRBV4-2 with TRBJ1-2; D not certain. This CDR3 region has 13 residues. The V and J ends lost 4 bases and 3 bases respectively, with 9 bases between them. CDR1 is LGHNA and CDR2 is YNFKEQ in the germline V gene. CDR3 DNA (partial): TGTGCCAGCAGCCCAGACCGTGACTATGGC. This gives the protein CASSPDRDYG. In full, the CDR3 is CASSPDRDYGYTF.

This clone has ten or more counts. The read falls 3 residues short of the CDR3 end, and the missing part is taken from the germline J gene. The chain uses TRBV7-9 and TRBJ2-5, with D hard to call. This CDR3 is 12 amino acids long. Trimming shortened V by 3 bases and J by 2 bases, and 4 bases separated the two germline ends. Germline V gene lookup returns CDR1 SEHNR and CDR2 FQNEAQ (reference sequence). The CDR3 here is CASSFFQETQYF. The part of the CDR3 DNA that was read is TGTGCCAGCAGCTTCTTTCAAGAGACC.

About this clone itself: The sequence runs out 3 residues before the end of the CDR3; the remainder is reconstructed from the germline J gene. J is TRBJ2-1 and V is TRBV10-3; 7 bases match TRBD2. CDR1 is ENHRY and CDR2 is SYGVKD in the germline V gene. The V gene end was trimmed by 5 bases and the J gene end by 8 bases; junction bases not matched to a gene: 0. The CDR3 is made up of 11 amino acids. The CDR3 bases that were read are TGTGCCATCAGTCGGGGGGATGAG. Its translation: CAISRGDE. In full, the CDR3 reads CAISRGDEQFF.

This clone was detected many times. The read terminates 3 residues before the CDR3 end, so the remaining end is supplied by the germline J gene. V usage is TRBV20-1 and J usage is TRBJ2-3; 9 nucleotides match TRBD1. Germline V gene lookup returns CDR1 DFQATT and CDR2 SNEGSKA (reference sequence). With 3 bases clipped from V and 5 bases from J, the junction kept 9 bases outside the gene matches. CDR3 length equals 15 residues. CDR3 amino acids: CSARIPQGAGDTQYF. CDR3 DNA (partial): TGCAGTGCTAGGATCCCACAGGGGGCCGGAGATACG.

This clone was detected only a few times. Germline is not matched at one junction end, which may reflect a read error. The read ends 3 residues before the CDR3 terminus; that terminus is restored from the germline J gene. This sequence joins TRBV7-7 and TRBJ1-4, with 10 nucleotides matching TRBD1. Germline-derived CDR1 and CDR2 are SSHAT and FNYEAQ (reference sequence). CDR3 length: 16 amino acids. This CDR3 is CASSPNVGQGNEKLFF. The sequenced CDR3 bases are TGTGCTAGCAGTCCCAATGTGGGACAGGGGAACGAAAAA.

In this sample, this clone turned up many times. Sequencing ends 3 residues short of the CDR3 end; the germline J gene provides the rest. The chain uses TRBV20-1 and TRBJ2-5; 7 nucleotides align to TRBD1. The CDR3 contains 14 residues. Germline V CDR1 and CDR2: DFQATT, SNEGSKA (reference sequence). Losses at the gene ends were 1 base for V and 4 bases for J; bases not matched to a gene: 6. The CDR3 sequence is CSARADRDRETQYF. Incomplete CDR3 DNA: TGCAGTGCTAGAGCCGACAGGGATCGAGAGACC.

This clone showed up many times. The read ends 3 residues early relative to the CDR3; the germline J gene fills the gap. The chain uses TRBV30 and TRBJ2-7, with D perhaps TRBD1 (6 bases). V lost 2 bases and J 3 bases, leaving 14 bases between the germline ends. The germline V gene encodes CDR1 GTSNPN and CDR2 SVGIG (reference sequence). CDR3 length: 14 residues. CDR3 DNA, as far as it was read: TGTGCCTGGAGTCCTCTCAAAGGGGGCTACGAG. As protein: CAWSPLKGGYE. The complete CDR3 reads CAWSPLKGGYEQYF.

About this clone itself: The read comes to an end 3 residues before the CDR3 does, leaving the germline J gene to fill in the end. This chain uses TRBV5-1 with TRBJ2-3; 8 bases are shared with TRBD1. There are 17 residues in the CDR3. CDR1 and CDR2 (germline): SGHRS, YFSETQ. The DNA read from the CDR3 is TGCGCCAGCAGCCCAGGACAGGGAGGCTATAGCAATCAGCCG. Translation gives CASSPGQGGYSNQP. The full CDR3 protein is CASSPGQGGYSNQPQYF.

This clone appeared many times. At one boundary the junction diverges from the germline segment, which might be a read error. The CDR3 is CASSLSGTGELFF. Partial CDR3 DNA: TGTGCTAGCAGCTTATCAGGGACCGGGGAG. The genes are TRBV7-7 and TRBJ2-2; perhaps TRBD1 as D (5 bases). The CDR3 is cut off 3 residues early in the read; its end comes from the germline J gene. In germline, CDR1 is SSHAT, CDR2 FNYEAQ (reference sequence). CDR3 length: 13 amino acids.

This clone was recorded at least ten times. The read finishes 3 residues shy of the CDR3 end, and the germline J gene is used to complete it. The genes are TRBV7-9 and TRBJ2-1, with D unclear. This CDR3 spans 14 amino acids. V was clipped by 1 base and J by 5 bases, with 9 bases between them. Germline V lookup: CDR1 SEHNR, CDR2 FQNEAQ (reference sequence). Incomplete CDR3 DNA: TGTGCCAGCAGCTTAGTGAGCATAGACAATGAG. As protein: CASSLVSIDNE. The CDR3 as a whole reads CASSLVSIDNEQFF. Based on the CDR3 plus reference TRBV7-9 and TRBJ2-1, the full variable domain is DTGVSQNPRHKITKRGQNVTFRCDPISEHNRLYWYRQTLGQGPEFLTYFQNEAQLEKSRLLSDRFSAERPKGSFSTLEIQRTEQGDSAMYLCASSLVSIDNEQFFGPGTRLTVL.

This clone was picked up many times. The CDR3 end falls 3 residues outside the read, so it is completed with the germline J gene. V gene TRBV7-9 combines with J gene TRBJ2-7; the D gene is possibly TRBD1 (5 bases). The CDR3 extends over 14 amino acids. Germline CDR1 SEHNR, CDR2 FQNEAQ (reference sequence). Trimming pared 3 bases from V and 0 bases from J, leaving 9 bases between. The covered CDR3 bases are TGTGCCAGCAGCTTCGACAGTTCCTCCTACGAG. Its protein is CASSFDSSSYE. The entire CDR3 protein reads CASSFDSSSYEQYF. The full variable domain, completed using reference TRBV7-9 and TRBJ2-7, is DTGVSQNPRHKITKRGQNVTFRCDPISEHNRLYWYRQTLGQGPEFLTYFQNEAQLEKSRLLSDRFSAERPKGSFSTLEIQRTEQGDSAMYLCASSFDSSSYEQYFGPGTRLTVT.

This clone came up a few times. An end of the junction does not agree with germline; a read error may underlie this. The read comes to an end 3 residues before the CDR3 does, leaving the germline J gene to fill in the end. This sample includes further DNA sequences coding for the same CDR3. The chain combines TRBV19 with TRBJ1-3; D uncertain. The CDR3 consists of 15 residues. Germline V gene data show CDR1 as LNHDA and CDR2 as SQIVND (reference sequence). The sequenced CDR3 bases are TGTGCCAGTAGCATATCGCGGGCTACGGGAAACACA. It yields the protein CASSISRATGNT. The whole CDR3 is CASSISRATGNTIYF.